This T cell receptor (beta chain) was recovered during a study of cytomegalovirus exposure and HLA in healthy donors. The table came from immunoSEQ multiplex PCR; TCRdb's copy has only in-frame clones and leaves some out. Of a few hundred thousand clones listed, roughly 87% were seen once; the top ten hold 12%. J lost 5 bases, V lost 8 bases, and 8 bases had no gene match. CDR1 and CDR2 (germline): SNHLY, FYNNEI. The CDR3 has 13 amino acids. The chain uses TRBV2 and TRBJ1-1; the match to TRBD1 covers 7 bases. Sample: PBMCs. This TCR derives from a man younger than 30 in good health and CMV-seropositive. The chain's CDR3 is CASELTGETEAFF. The DNA for the CDR3 is TGTGCCAGCGAGTTAACAGGGGAAACTGAAGCTTTCTTT. The whole variable domain, remainder taken from reference TRBV2 and TRBJ1-1, is EPEVTQTPSHQVTQMGQEVILRCVPISNHLYFYWYRQILGQKVEFLVSFYNNEISEKSEIFDDQFSVERPDGSNFTLKIRSTKLEDSAMYFCASELTGETEAFFGQGTRLTVV.